The rows below give T cell receptor beta chains drawn from one sample of a study of T cells in Graves' hyperthyroidism and ophthalmopathy. TCRdb analysed the multiplex PCR reads with MiXCR anew, one entry per CDR3 protein. The sample contains about 350,000 distinct CDR3 sequences, approximately 18% of which appear only once. The source material was blood. These receptors all come from a woman aged 40 to 50 with Graves' ophthalmopathy. Each CDR3 is given with its conserved first and last residue.

v_call | cdr3_length | cdr3_aa
TRBV18 | 14 | CASSAGTGNTEAFF
TRBV29-1 | 15 | CSVSTDETLPYEQYF
TRBV27 | 13 | CASRHTGTYEQYF
TRBV5-1 | 16 | CASSPSVAASSYEQYF
TRBV6-1 | 14 | CASTAGQENSPLHF
TRBV20-1 | 13 | CSATDRPNYEQYF
TRBV3-1 | 14 | CASSQGQVSYEQYF
TRBV20-1 | 14 | CSATPRDSNYGYTF
TRBV7-9 | 15 | CASNKGTVSKETQYF
TRBV28 | 16 | CASSPTDMGVNEKLFF
TRBV7-8 | 17 | CASSLIVGPGGSGELFF
TRBV11-2 | 15 | CASSLTSGSGNEQYF
TRBV6-5 | 14 | CASRRLAASYEQYF
TRBV2 | 15 | CASSVRPWGQETQYF
TRBV30 | 11 | CAWGTLIEQYF
TRBV30 | 13 | CACTTVDSYEQYF
TRBV7-9 | 15 | CASSSTDRPSYEQYF
TRBV12-3/TRBV12-4 | 13 | CASRETGYYGYTF
TRBV6-1 | 15 | CASTSDRGSNQPQHF
TRBV28 | 12 | CASSTGTAELFF
TRBV4-1 | 16 | CASSPRGLAGPGELFF
TRBV6-5 | 15 | CASSPMGGWTTEAFF
TRBV6-2/TRBV6-3 | 17 | CASSYLGSSGSRGTQYF
TRBV7-2 | 15 | CASSLVGVSSYEQYF
TRBV6-1 | 15 | CASSDLTGGDTEAFF
TRBV19 | 17 | CASRSSARILVGNTIYF
TRBV29-1 | 15 | CSVEAGAAGANVLTF
TRBV28 | 16 | CASRQGRRVGNTEAFF
TRBV2 | 15 | CASSGTSGYYNEQFF
TRBV30 | 13 | CAWSVRYGNTIYF
TRBV28 | 14 | CASTTGQGHQPQHF
TRBV5-6 | 14 | CASSLYGKPYEQYF
TRBV20-1 | 11 | CSAFAGETQYF
TRBV28 | 16 | CASSPRDGLAKNIQYF
TRBV15 | 16 | CATSRDGPAANTEAFF
TRBV25-1 | 15 | CASSDPHAGQETQYF
TRBV29-1 | 14 | CSVAPQGNTGELFF
TRBV19 | 15 | CASSIKVYGNQPQHF
TRBV30 | 14 | CAWTPPGSGDGYTF
TRBV19 | 15 | CASSIGADRVNGYTF
TRBV20-1 | 12 | CTWVAGNYGYTF
TRBV2 | 15 | CASRRDPENTGELFF
TRBV20-1 | 13 | CSAVTSGGYEQYF
TRBV27 | 13 | CASSLTLTMPQHF
TRBV9 | 13 | CASSAQGNQPQHF
TRBV7-2 | 15 | CASSLLGRTNYEQYF
TRBV27 | 13 | CASSLQGTYEQYF
TRBV28 | 15 | CASSEIAGGPYEQYF
TRBV9 | 15 | CASSAGGQGATEAFF
TRBV28 | 14 | CASSLSLMNTEAFF
TRBV10-3 | 13 | CAISESISYGYTF
TRBV6-5 | 13 | CASSWGSSYEQYF
TRBV5-1 | 14 | CASSYSGRTGELFF
TRBV19 | 16 | CASSIWADHDDTEAFF
TRBV7-2 | 14 | CASSLGSRQGEQYF
TRBV7-2 | 15 | CASSLSGTSTGELFF
TRBV6-5 | 14 | CASSYITGQETQYF